A single sample is the source of the 25 T cell receptor beta chains below, sequenced in a study of T cells in Graves' hyperthyroidism and ophthalmopathy. What was amplified from RNA transcripts were TCR beta CDR3 regions. With the HTBI primer set, the TCR CDR3 went through a first round of RT-PCR. TCRdb ran MiXCR on the multiplex PCR reads and lists one entry per CDR3 protein. The repertoire holds under 350,000 distinct CDR3 sequences, with about a sixth as singletons. The specimen sequenced was blood. Source of these receptors: a woman aged 55-70 years with Graves' ophthalmopathy.

This clonotype was picked up many times. The chain employs TRBV5-1 and TRBJ2-7; 10 positions agree with TRBD1. Germline-derived CDR1 and CDR2 are SGHRS and YFSETQ. The CDR3 extends over 15 amino acids. The V segment lost 4 bases and the J segment 5 bases; nucleotides outside the gene matches: 9. CDR3 in amino acids: CASSRGTGEGHEQYF. In nucleotides, the CDR3 is TGCGCCAGCAGCCGAGGGACAGGGGAGGGCCACGAGCAGTACTTC.

This clonotype was detected many times. The rearrangement uses TRBV18 and TRBJ1-2, with D perhaps matching TRBD1 (5 bases). The germline V and J ends were trimmed by 3 bases and 8 bases, with 13 bases remaining between them. CDR3 length: 13 amino acids. CDR1 is KGHSH, CDR2 LQKENI, per germline. The CDR3 nucleotides are TGTGCCAGCTCACCGGGGGGAATTGACGGCTACACCTTC. As protein: CASSPGGIDGYTF. The entire variable domain, with the rest obtained from reference TRBV18 and TRBJ1-2, is as follows: NAGVMQNPRHLVRRRGQEARLRCSPMKGHSHVYWYRQLPEEGLKFMVYLQKENIIDESGMPKERFSAEFPKEGPSILRIQQVVRGDSAAYFCASSPGGIDGYTFGSGTRLTVV.

At least ten counts were recorded for this clonotype. This chain joins TRBV28 and TRBJ2-3; 12 bases match TRBD2. Germline CDR1 MDHEN, CDR2 SYDVKM. V lost 10 bases to trimming and J lost 1 base; unmatched junction nucleotides: 12. The CDR3 loop spans 17 amino acids. CDR3: CATTRLAGVVGTDTQYF. The CDR3 nucleotides read TGTGCCACCACAAGACTAGCGGGAGTCGTGGGCACAGATACGCAGTATTTT.

This clonotype was seen ten or more times. This chain joins TRBV5-6 and TRBJ2-1; D is uncertain. The germline CDR1 and CDR2 sequences are SGHDT and YYEEEE. This CDR3 is 16 amino acids long. V was shortened by 1 base and J by 2 bases, with 13 bases between the two germline ends. The CDR3 is CASSLKSGNTYNEQFF. DNA of the CDR3: TGTGCCAGCAGCTTGAAAAGTGGAAATACCTACAATGAGCAGTTCTTC. The full variable domain, with the rest looked up from reference TRBV5-6 and TRBJ2-1, is DAGVTQSPTHLIKTRGQQVTLRCSPKSGHDTVSWYQQALGQGPQFIFQYYEEEERQRGNFPDRFSGHQFPNYSSELNVNALLLGDSALYLCASSLKSGNTYNEQFFGPGTRLTVL.

There are a few counts of this clonotype. The CDR3 spells CASSRNPSPWGFRINQPQHF. CDR3 bases: TGTGCCAGCAGCCGAAACCCGAGCCCGTGGGGGTTTCGGATCAATCAGCCCCAGCATTTT. The chain employs TRBV6-2 or TRBV6-3 and TRBJ1-5; perhaps TRBD1 as D (5 bases). The CDR3 loop spans 20 amino acids. Germline CDR1 and CDR2: MNHEY and SVGEGT. V lost 6 bases to trimming and J lost 3 bases, with 30 bases between them.

The J gene is TRBJ2-3, the V gene TRBV7-9; the D gene could be TRBD1 or TRBD2 (7 bases each). Trimming removed 11 bases from V and 4 bases from J, with 19 bases in between. This CDR3 is built from 14 residues. Germline V gene data show CDR1 as SEHNR and CDR2 as FQNEAQ (reference sequence). Here the CDR3 reads CAGQGGRGADTQYF. As DNA, the CDR3 is TGTGCCGGGCAGGGGGGGCGCGGTGCAGATACGCAGTATTTT.

This clonotype was seen many times. V and J are TRBV5-1 and TRBJ2-7; D remains ambiguous. The V end lost 5 bases, the J end lost 0 bases, and 15 bases lay between the germline ends. CDR1 is SGHRS and CDR2 is YFSETQ in the germline V gene. The CDR3 is made up of 15 amino acids. The chain's CDR3 is CASRPAYRISYEQYF. For the CDR3, the DNA is TGCGCCAGCAGGCCAGCATACCGGATCTCCTACGAGCAGTACTTC.

A word on this clonotype: This sequence may be a read error, since a much larger clone differs from it by one base. The V gene is TRBV27, the J gene TRBJ1-1; perhaps TRBD1 as D (6 bases). This CDR3 is 14 amino acids long. Germline CDR1 is MNHEY and CDR2 is SMNVEV (reference sequence). Trimming took 3 bases from V and 4 from J, leaving 12 bases between them. This CDR3 is CASSFQGLCTEAFF. The DNA for the CDR3 is TGTGCCAGCAGTTTTCAGGGGTTGTGCACTGAAGCTTTCTTT.

This clonotype showed up just a few times. This chain links TRBV30 with TRBJ1-3; D not certain. Between the trimmed V and J ends, which lost 6 bases and 0 bases, there was a span of 9 bases. This CDR3 has 13 amino acids. The germline gives CDR1 GTSNPN, CDR2 SVGIG (reference sequence). The CDR3 DNA is TGTGCCTGCCCGATTCTCTCTGGAAACACCATATATTTT. Amino acids: CACPILSGNTIYF.

This clonotype has a count of ten or more. CDR3 DNA: TGCAGTGCTAGTGCCGGGACTAGCGGATACGAGCAGTACTTC. Translation: CSASAGTSGYEQYF. V is TRBV20-1 and J is TRBJ2-7, with TRBD2 identical over 11 bases. Germline V gene lookup returns CDR1 DFQATT and CDR2 SNEGSKA (reference sequence). This CDR3 has 14 residues. After removal of 3 bases from V and 4 bases from J, the junction contained 5 bases not matched to a gene.

The table lists this clonotype with many counts. The V and J genes are TRBV12-5 and TRBJ2-7; D is ambiguous. Germline CDR1 and CDR2: LGHNT and FRNRAP. The CDR3 runs 12 residues. With 0 bases removed from V and 3 bases from J, the gap between germline ends came to 3 bases. CDR3 protein: CASGLVDYEQYF. The DNA of the CDR3 is TGTGCTAGTGGTTTGGTAGACTACGAGCAGTACTTC.

This clonotype was observed at least ten times. The V gene is TRBV20-1, the J gene TRBJ2-2; D is undetermined. This CDR3 contains 14 residues. The V gene lost 5 bases and the J gene lost 1 base, with 11 bases spanning the gap. Germline V gene data show CDR1 as DFQATT and CDR2 as SNEGSKA (reference sequence). The CDR3 loop is CSAALTLNTGELFF. The CDR3 coding sequence is TGCAGTGCTGCTCTTACACTGAACACCGGGGAGCTGTTTTTT.

The CDR3 bases are TGTGCCAGCAGGTCGGGACAGGGGGCTCGGCCCCAGCATTTT. Protein sequence: CASRSGQGARPQHF. This rearrangement joins TRBV28 to TRBJ1-5; 12 bases fit TRBD1. This CDR3 has 14 residues. J gave up 9 bases and V 6 bases, and 6 bases lay outside the gene matches. Germline V gene data show CDR1 as MDHEN and CDR2 as SYDVKM.

This clonotype was seen many times. The chain links TRBV12-3 or TRBV12-4 to TRBJ2-7; 8 positions agree with TRBD2. V lost 3 bases, J lost 5 bases, and 12 bases stayed unmatched. The CDR3 is 16 residues long. CDR3 coding DNA: TGTGCCAGCAGTTTCGTCTCGCGGGAGGTTTGCGACGAGCAGTACTTC. Protein sequence: CASSFVSREVCDEQYF.

The chain joins TRBV12-3 or TRBV12-4 to TRBJ1-4, with D unclear. CDR3 size: 14 residues. Trimming removed 2 bases at V and 7 bases at J, with 11 bases between. Written as DNA, the CDR3 is TGTGCCAGCAGTTTAAACGTGAGAGCTGAAAAACTGTTTTTT. As protein: CASSLNVRAEKLFF.

This clonotype occurred once. This rearrangement joins TRBV20-1 to TRBJ2-3; D gene ambiguous. The germline V and J ends were trimmed by 5 bases and 4 bases, with 16 bases remaining between them. The CDR3 spans 14 residues. The V gene's germline CDR1 is DFQATT and CDR2 SNEGSKA (reference sequence). CDR3 in amino acids: CSAPRLGVADTQYF. The CDR3 bases are TGCAGTGCTCCCAGACTTGGTGTCGCAGATACGCAGTATTTT.

At least ten counts were recorded for this clonotype. The rearrangement links TRBV7-2 to TRBJ2-3; D call uncertain. V was clipped by 0 bases and J by 1 base, with 11 bases between them. There are 16 residues in the CDR3. CDR1 is SGHTA and CDR2 is FQGNSA in the germline V gene. This chain's CDR3 is CASSLASRGGTDTQYF. CDR3 in DNA: TGTGCCAGCAGCTTAGCATCGCGTGGGGGCACAGATACGCAGTATTTT.

Concerning this clonotype itself: A much larger clone differs by one base, so this may be a read error. The chain recombines TRBV20-1 with TRBJ1-1, with a tentative D call TRBD1 (5 bases). Trimming removed 5 bases at V and 1 base at J, with 11 bases between. CDR1 DFQATT and CDR2 SNEGSKA come from the germline V gene (reference sequence). This CDR3 contains 13 residues. The DNA of the CDR3 is TGCAGTGCTGGGGGGGGTCCGAACACTGAAGCTTTCTTT. It codes for CSAGGGPNTEAFF.

This clonotype was counted many times. This rearrangement joins TRBV7-3 to TRBJ2-3; TRBD2 might be the D (5 bases). The germline V and J ends were trimmed by 6 bases and 4 bases, with 23 bases remaining between them. The CDR3 has 17 residues. CDR1 and CDR2 from the germline V gene are SGHTA and FQGTGA. In nucleotides, the CDR3 is TGTGCCAGCAGTCAAGCCCCGGGCAGGAGGCCATCAGATACGCAGTATTTT. It is translated as CASSQAPGRRPSDTQYF.

This clonotype was seen at least ten times. The chain is built from TRBV20-1 and TRBJ1-2; no clear D gene. CDR1 and CDR2 (germline): DFQATT, SNEGSKA (reference sequence). The CDR3 runs to 15 residues. V lost 1 base to trimming and J lost 0 bases, with 12 bases between them. This chain's CDR3 is CSARAGGPSNYGYTF. DNA for the CDR3: TGCAGTGCTAGAGCGGGAGGGCCTTCTAACTATGGCTACACCTTC.

This clonotype has a count of ten or more. The chain has TRBV7-9 and TRBJ2-1, with TRBD2 matching 9 bases. Germline V gene sequence: CDR1 SEHNR, CDR2 FQNEAQ (reference sequence). This CDR3 region has 16 residues. J gave up 8 bases and V 1 base, and 9 bases lay outside the gene matches. The CDR3 nucleotides read TGTGCCAGCAGCTTAGAATTTAGCGGGAGACCCTATGAGCAGTTCTTC. It encodes CASSLEFSGRPYEQFF.

The V and J genes are TRBV4-1 and TRBJ2-1; tentatively, D is TRBD1 (6 bases). Near its end, the DNA agrees better with TRBJ2-7, so the J call may be wrong. CDR3 length equals 15 residues. Germline-derived CDR1 and CDR2 are MGHRA and YSYEKL. The CDR3 DNA sequence: TGCGCCAGCACGCCCAGGGGCCTCTCCTACAATGAGCAGTACTTC. Translation: CASTPRGLSYNEQYF.

This clonotype was counted many times. This chain uses TRBV7-2 with TRBJ1-6, with TRBD1 matching over 9 bases. Germline V gives CDR1 SGHTA, CDR2 FQGNSA. CDR3 size: 16 residues. After removal of 5 bases from V and 7 bases from J, the junction contained 9 bases not matched to a gene. The DNA of the CDR3 is TGTGCCAGCAGCAGACAACAGGGGGCGCGAAATTCACCCCTCCACTTT. Its protein is CASSRQQGARNSPLHF.

This clonotype was picked up many times. The chain couples TRBV6-5 to TRBJ2-5; 12 bases are a match to TRBD2. The germline V gene has CDR1 MNHEY and CDR2 SVGAGI. Trimming removed 5 bases from V and 7 bases from J; junction bases left unmatched: 5. The CDR3 sequence is 14 residues long. CDR3: CASSQSTSGGTQYF. CDR3 nucleotide sequence: TGTGCCAGCAGTCAGTCGACTAGCGGGGGGACCCAGTACTTC.

This clonotype was observed at least ten times. The genes are TRBV4-3 and TRBJ2-5; D perhaps matches TRBD2 (6 bases). There are 14 residues in the CDR3. CDR1 and CDR2 from the germline V gene are LGHNA and YSLEER. V lost 0 bases and J 5 bases, leaving 10 bases between the germline ends. CDR3 bases: TGCGCCAGCAGCCAAGAACTAGCTCGGGAGACCCAGTACTTC. Translation gives CASSQELARETQYF.